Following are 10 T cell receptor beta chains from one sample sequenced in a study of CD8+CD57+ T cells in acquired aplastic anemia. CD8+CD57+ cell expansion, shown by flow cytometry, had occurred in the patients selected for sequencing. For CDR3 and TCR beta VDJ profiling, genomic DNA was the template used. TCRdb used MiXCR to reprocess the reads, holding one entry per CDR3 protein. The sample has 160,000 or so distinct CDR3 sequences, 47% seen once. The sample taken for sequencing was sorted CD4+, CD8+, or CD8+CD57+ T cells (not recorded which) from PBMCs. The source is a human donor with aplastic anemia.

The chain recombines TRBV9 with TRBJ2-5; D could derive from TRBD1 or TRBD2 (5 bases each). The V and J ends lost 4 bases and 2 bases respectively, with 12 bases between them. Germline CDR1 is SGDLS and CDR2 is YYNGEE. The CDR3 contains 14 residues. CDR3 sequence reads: CASSKDGAQETQYF. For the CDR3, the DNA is TGTGCCAGCAGCAAGGACGGGGCGCAAGAGACCCAGTACTTC.

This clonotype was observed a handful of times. This CDR3 reads CASNSLGSPLHF. The CDR3 nucleotides read TGTGCCAGCAACTCACTGGGCTCACCCCTCCACTTT. The rearrangement joins TRBV7-2 to TRBJ1-6; D is undetermined. Germline CDR1 SGHTA, CDR2 FQGNSA. The CDR3 totals 12 residues. The V gene lost 7 bases and the J gene lost 10 bases, with 11 bases spanning the gap. The whole variable domain, remainder taken from reference TRBV7-2 and TRBJ1-6, is GAGVSQSPSNKVTEKGKDVELRCDPISGHTALYWYRQSLGQGLEFLIYFQGNSAPDKSGLPSDRFSAERTGGSVSTLTIQRTQQEDSAVYLCASNSLGSPLHFGNGTRLTVT.

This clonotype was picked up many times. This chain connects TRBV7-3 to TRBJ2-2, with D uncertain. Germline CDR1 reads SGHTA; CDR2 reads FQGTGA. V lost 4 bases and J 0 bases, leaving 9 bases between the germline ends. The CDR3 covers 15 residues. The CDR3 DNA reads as TGTGCCAGCAGCTCCCTTGGCTCGAACACCGGGGAGCTGTTTTTT. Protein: CASSSLGSNTGELFF.

The DNA of the CDR3 is TGTGCCACCAAGACAGGGGCTTATAATTCACCCCTCCACTTT. This codes for CATKTGAYNSPLHF. This sequence joins TRBV19 and TRBJ1-6; TRBD1 matches at 8 bases. From germline, CDR1 is LNHDA and CDR2 SQIVND (reference sequence). The length of the CDR3 is 14 residues. V lost 10 bases, J lost 4 bases, and 6 bases stayed unmatched.

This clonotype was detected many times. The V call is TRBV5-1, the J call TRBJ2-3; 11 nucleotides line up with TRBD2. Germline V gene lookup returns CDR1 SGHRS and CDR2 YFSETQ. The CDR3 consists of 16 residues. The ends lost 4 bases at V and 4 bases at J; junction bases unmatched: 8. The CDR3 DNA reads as TGCGCCAGCAGCCGGTTGACTAGCGGGACGTCAGATACGCAGTATTTT. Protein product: CASSRLTSGTSDTQYF. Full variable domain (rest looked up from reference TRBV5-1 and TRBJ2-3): KAGVTQTPRYLIKTRGQQVTLSCSPISGHRSVSWYQQTPGQGLQFLFEYFSETQRNKGNFPGRFSGRQFSNSRSEMNVSTLELGDSALYLCASSRLTSGTSDTQYFGPGTRLTVL.

CDR3 sequence reads: CASSPDRVWETQYF. The CDR3 nucleotides are TGTGCCAGCAGTCCGGACAGGGTGTGGGAGACCCAGTACTTC. This chain joins TRBV2 and TRBJ2-5; 8 bases are shared with TRBD1. The CDR3 contains 14 residues. V gave up 5 bases and J gave up 5 bases; unmatched junction bases: 7. Looked up from germline, CDR1 is SNHLY and CDR2 is FYNNEI.

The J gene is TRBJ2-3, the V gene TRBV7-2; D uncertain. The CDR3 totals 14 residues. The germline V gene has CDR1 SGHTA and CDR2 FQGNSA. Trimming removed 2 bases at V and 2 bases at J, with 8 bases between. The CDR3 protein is CASSLSYYTDTQYF. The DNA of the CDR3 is TGTGCCAGCAGCTTAAGCTATTACACAGATACGCAGTATTTT.

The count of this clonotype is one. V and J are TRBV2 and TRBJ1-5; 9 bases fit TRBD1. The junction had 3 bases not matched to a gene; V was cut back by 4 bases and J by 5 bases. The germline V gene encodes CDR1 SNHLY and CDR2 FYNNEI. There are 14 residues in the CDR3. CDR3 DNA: TGTGCCAGCAGTGCGACAGGGGGGCATCAGCCCCAGCATTTT. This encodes CASSATGGHQPQHF.

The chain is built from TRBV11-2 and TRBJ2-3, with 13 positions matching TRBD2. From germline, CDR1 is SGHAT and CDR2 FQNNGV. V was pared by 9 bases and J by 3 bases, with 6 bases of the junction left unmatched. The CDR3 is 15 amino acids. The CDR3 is CASSRTSGGTDTQYF. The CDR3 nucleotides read TGTGCCAGTAGTCGGACTAGCGGGGGAACAGATACGCAGTATTTT.

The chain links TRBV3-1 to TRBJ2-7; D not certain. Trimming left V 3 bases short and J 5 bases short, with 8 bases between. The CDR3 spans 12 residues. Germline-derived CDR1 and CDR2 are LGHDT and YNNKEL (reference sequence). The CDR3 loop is CASSHTVNEQYF. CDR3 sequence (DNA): TGTGCCAGCAGCCACACGGTCAACGAGCAGTACTTC.